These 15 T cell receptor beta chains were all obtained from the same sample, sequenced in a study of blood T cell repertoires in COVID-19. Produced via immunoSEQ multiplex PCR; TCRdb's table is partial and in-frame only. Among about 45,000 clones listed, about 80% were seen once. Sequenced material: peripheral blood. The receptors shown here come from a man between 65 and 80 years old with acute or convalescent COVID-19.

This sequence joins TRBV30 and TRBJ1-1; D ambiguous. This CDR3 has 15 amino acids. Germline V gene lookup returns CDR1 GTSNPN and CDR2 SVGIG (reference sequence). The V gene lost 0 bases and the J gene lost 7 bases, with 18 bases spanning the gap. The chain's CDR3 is CAWSVRAAGIGEAFF. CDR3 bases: TGTGCCTGGAGTGTAAGGGCGGCGGGGATCGGTGAAGCTTTCTTT.

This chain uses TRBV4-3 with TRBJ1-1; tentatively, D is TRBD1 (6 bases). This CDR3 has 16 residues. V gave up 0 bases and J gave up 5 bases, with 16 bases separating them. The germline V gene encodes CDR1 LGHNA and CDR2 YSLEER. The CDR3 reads CASSQDQHLRGTEAFF. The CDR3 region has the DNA TGCGCCAGCAGCCAAGACCAACACCTCAGGGGAACTGAAGCTTTCTTT.

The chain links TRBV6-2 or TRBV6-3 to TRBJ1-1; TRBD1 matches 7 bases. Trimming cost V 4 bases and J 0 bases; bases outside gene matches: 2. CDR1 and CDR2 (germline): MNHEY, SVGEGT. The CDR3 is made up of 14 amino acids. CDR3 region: CASSSGQLNTEAFF. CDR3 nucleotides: TGTGCCAGCAGTTCGGGACAGCTGAACACTGAAGCTTTCTTT.

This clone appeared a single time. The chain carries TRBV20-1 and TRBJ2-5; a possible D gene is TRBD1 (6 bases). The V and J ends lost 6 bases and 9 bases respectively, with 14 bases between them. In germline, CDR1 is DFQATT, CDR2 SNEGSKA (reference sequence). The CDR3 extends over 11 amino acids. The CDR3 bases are TGCAGTGCGTTATGGACAGACGCCCAGTACTTC. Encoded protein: CSALWTDAQYF.

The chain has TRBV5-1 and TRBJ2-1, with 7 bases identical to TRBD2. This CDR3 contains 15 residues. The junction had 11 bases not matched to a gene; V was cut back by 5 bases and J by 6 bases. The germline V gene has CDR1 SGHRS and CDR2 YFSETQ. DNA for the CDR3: TGCGCCAGCAGTATTACGGGGGGAGTCTTCAATGAGCAGTTCTTC. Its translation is CASSITGGVFNEQFF.

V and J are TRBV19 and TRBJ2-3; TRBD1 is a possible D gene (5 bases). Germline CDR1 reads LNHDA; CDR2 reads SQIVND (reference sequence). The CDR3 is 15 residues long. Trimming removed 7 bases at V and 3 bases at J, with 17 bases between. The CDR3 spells CASTLGAHATDTQYF. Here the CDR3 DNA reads TGTGCCAGTACCCTAGGGGCCCACGCTACAGATACGCAGTATTTT.

CDR3 in amino acids: CASSDRDRGQETQYF. The CDR3 DNA reads as TGTGCCAGCAGTGACCGGGACAGGGGGCAAGAGACCCAGTACTTC. V is TRBV6-4 and J is TRBJ2-5; 11 positions agree with TRBD1. The CDR3 consists of 15 residues. Germline CDR1 MRHNA, CDR2 SNTAGT. V gave up 2 bases and J gave up 2 bases; unmatched junction bases: 1.

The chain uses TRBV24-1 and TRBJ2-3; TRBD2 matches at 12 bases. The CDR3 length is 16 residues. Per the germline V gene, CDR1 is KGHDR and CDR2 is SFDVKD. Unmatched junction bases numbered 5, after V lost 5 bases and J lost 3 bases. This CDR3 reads CATSGTGTSGTDTQYF. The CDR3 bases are TGTGCCACCAGTGGGACCGGGACTAGCGGGACAGATACGCAGTATTTT.

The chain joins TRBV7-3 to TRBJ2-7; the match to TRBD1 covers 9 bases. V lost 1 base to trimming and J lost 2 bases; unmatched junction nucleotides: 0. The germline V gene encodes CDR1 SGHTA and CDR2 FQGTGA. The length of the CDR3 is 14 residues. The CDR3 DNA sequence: TGTGCCAGCAGCTTAAACAGGGGGCCCTACGAGCAGTACTTC. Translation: CASSLNRGPYEQYF.

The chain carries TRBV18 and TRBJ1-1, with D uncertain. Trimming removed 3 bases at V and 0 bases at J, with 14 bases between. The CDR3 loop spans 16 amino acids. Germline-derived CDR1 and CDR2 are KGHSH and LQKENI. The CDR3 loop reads CASSPTPNSLNTEAFF. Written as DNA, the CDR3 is TGTGCCAGCTCACCCACCCCTAATTCACTGAACACTGAAGCTTTCTTT.

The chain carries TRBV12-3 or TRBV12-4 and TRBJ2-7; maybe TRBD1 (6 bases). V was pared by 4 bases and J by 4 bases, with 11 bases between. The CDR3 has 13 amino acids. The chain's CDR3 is CASSSIQGYEQYF. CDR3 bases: TGTGCCAGCAGTTCGATACAGGGTTACGAGCAGTACTTC.

The CDR3 DNA sequence: TGTGCCAGCAGCTTCGGACAGGGGGCGAGAACTGAAGCTTTCTTT. It encodes CASSFGQGARTEAFF. The V gene is TRBV7-9, the J gene TRBJ1-1, with 11 bases lining up with TRBD1. The V and J ends lost 3 bases and 5 bases, in that order; junction bases with no gene match: 5. This CDR3 contains 15 residues. Germline CDR1 SEHNR, CDR2 FQNEAQ (reference sequence).

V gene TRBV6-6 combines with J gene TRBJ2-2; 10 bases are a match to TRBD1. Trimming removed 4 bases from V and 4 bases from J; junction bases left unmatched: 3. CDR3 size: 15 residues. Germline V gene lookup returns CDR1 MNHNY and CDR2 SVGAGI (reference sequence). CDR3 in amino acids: CASSWGQGSTGELFF. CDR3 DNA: TGTGCCAGCAGTTGGGGACAGGGGAGCACCGGGGAGCTGTTTTTT.

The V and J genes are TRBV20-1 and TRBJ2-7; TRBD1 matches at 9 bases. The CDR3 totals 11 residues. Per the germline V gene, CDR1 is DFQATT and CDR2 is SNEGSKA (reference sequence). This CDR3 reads CSFTGGREQYF. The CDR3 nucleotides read TGCAGCTTTACAGGGGGCCGCGAGCAGTACTTC.

The CDR3 DNA reads TGTGCCAGCGTACCCGACGGGGGGGCCGGCGGGGAGCTGTTTTTT. Encoded protein: CASVPDGGAGGELFF. The V call is TRBV2, the J call TRBJ2-2, with 8 bases identical to TRBD2. The CDR3 sequence is 15 residues long. Losses at the gene ends were 8 bases for V and 7 bases for J; bases not matched to a gene: 12. Looked up from germline, CDR1 is SNHLY and CDR2 is FYNNEI.